What follows is one T cell receptor (beta chain) and its context. Its specificity is unknown. Template switching added a universal primer site, and cDNA bore unique molecular identifiers. TCRdb re-derived calls from the 5' RACE reads in MiXCR, one entry per CDR3 protein. The table records roughly 250,000 distinct CDR3 sequences, more than 13% of them present only once. This sample is drawn from a study of identical twins. Per the germline V gene, CDR1 is MNHNS and CDR2 is SASEGT. The CDR3 consists of 13 residues. With 4 bases removed from V and 2 bases from J, the gap between germline ends came to 8 bases. Study results and limitations: There were fewer insertions in abundant cord blood beta clonotypes, but memory repertoires showed no such pattern. Within twin pairs, the out-of-frame alpha sequences they shared showed excess low generation probability. Beta out-of-frame sequences displayed a weaker excess of sharing between twins.

The sample comprised memory (CD45RO+) T cells sorted from blood. The TCR sequence derives from a woman under 30 in good health. The chain uses TRBV6-1 and TRBJ1-2; D unclear. CDR3 coding DNA: TGTGCCAGCAGTGCTGCCTTCAACTATGGCTACACCTTC. Its protein is CASSAAFNYGYTF.